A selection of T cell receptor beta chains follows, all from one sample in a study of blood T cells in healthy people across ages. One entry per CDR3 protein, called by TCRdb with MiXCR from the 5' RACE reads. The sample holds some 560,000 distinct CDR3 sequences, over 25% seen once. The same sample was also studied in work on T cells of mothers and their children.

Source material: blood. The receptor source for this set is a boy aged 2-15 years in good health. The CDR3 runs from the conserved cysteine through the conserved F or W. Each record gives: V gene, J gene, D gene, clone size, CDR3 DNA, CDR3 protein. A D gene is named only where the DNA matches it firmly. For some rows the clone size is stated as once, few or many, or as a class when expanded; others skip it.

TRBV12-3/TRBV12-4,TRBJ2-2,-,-,TGTGCCAGCAGTTCCGTCCAGGGAACTACCGGGGAGCTGTTTTTT,CASSSVQGTTGELFF
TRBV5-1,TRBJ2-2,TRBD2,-,TGCGCCAGCAGCGCTGGACTAGCGGGGGCCCCAATGAACACCGGGGAGCTGTTTTTT,CASSAGLAGAPMNTGELFF
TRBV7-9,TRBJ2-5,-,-,TGTGCCAGCAGCGATAGGGTAGTACAAGAGACCCAGTACTTC,CASSDRVVQETQYF
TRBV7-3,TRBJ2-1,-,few,TGTGCCAGCAGCTTAACGTCCTGGGGCTCCTACAATGAGCAGTTCTTC,CASSLTSWGSYNEQFF
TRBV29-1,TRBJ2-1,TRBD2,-,TGCAGCGTTGAAACTAGCGGGACTTACAATGAGCAGTTCTTC,CSVETSGTYNEQFF
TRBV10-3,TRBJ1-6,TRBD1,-,TGTGCCATCAGAGAGGGACAGGATCATAATTCACCCCTCCACTTT,CAIREGQDHNSPLHF
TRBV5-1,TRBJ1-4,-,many,TGCGCCAGCAGCGGACAAAATGAAAAACTGTTTTTT,CASSGQNEKLFF
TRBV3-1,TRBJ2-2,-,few,TGTGCCAGCAACTCGGGACACTTCACCGGGGAGCTGTTTTTT,CASNSGHFTGELFF
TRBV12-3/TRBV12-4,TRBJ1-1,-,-,TGTGCCAGCAGCCGAGAGGGTGGGGCTTTCTTT,CASSREGGAFF
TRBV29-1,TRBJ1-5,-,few,TGCAGCTTATTTTATAAGGGGGTTAGCAATCAGCCCCAGCATTTT,CSLFYKGVSNQPQHF
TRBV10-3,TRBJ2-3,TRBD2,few,TGTGCCATCAGACTCTCTAGCGGGCTCGCGCAGTATTTT,CAIRLSSGLAQYF
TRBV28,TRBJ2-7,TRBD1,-,TGTGCCAGCAGCTCCTGGACAGGGAGGGAGCAGTACTTC,CASSSWTGREQYF
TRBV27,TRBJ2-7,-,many,TGTGCCAGCAGCTTCGGTCAGGCCTACGAGCAGTACTTC,CASSFGQAYEQYF
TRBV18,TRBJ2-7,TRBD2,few,TGTGCCAGCTCACCTGGACTAGCGGGAGGAATCTACGAGCAGTACTTC,CASSPGLAGGIYEQYF
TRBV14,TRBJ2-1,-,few,TGTGCCAGCAGCCAAGGCCTGAGGACAGCCTCCTACAATGAGCAGTTCTTC,CASSQGLRTASYNEQFF
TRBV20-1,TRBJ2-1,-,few,TGCAGTGCTAGTACCGTGAGCGGTGTGTACAATGAGCAGTTCTTC,CSASTVSGVYNEQFF
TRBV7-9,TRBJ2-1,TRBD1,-,TGTGCCAGCAGCTTTTCTCGACAGGGGAATCCCTACAATGAGCAGTTCTTC,CASSFSRQGNPYNEQFF
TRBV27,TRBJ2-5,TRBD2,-,TGTGCCAGCAGTTTGCAGCGGGAGTCTGAGACCCAGTACTTC,CASSLQRESETQYF
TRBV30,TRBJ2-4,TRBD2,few,TGTGCCTGGACCATCGGGGGGGGAGGGCCGCCAAACATTCAGTACTTC,CAWTIGGGGPPNIQYF
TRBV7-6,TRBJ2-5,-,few,TGTGCCAGCAGCTTACTGTACGACCGCCCAGAGACCCAGTACTTC,CASSLLYDRPETQYF
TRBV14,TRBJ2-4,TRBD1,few,TGTGCCAGCAGCCAAGAGGCGGGACAGGTTTCCGCTGGTAAAAACATTCAGTACTTC,CASSQEAGQVSAGKNIQYF
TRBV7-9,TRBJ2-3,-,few,TGTGCCAGCAGCCCCGGAGGGACCCTAGCTCCTTATACGCAGTATTTT,CASSPGGTLAPYTQYF
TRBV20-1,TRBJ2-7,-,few,TGCAGTGCTAGAGACACGAGACAGGTCCCCTACGAGCAGTACTTC,CSARDTRQVPYEQYF
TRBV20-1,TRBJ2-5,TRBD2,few,TGCAGTGCTACTCGACTAGCGGGAGGACGGGAGACCCAGTACTTC,CSATRLAGGRETQYF
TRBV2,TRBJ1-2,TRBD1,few,TGTGCCAGCAATCAGGGGGCGGGAGGCTACACCTTC,CASNQGAGGYTF